Given below is one T cell receptor (beta chain) in context. The germline gives CDR1 SGHRS, CDR2 YFSETQ. The CDR3 consists of 13 residues. Trimming took 4 bases from V and 2 from J; bases not matched to a gene: 3. The time point denotes: newly diagnosed GD, antithyroid drugs for less than 3 months. Preparation of the TCR library used RNA extracted from PBMCs. Staff drew about 8.2 milliliters of peripheral blood into EDTA tubes. The sample originates from a study of regulatory T cells in long-lasting Graves disease. Study summary: For under 3 months, newly diagnosed Graves' patients had been taking antithyroid drugs.

Construction of TCR beta libraries relied on iRepertoire HTBI primers and on Arm-PCR targeting CDR3 regions. From the multiplex PCR reads, TCRdb called clonotypes with MiXCR, one entry per CDR3 protein. Seen here are roughly 500,000 distinct CDR3 sequences, about 15% observed once, and the top ten hold roughly 18%. The sample was also reused in another study, on T cells in Graves' hyperthyroidism and ophthalmopathy.

The rearrangement uses TRBV5-1 and TRBJ2-7; 7 bases match TRBD1. This specimen consisted of peripheral blood mononuclear cells (PBMCs), obtained at new diagnosis, from a patient treated with antithyroid drugs. The TCR originated in a woman in her forties or fifties with Graves disease. The CDR3 region has the DNA TGCGCCAGCAGCCGGGGACAGACCTACGAGCAGTACTTC. Protein sequence: CASSRGQTYEQYF.